The TCR beta chain under discussion was sequenced for a study of metastatic and nonmetastatic thyroid tumors. Study-level information: Malignant and benign thyroid patients had repertoires compared in peripheral blood and tumor or nodule tissue. Study observations and caveats: The reported finding was significantly higher TCR beta diversity in malignant thyroid tumors relative to benign nodules, in blood and tumor.

Thyroid surgery took place with no prior treatment in any patient. Original handling: Across clinicopathological groups, CDR3 differences served as the basis for building a distant-metastasis classifier for papillary thyroid cancer. TCRdb re-called clones via MiXCR from the PCR reads. The V and J calls and clone size come from TCRdb's table, not from the authors' own analysis. The repertoire consists of about 90,000 clones, with 8% to 9.5% occurring once and the leading ten covering approximately 8.8%. This clone was counted ten times or more. The antigen is unknown. This CDR3 contains 13 residues. Germline values: CDR1 MDHEN, CDR2 SYDVKM. The trim removed 10 bases at V and 0 bases at J, leaving 5 bases unmatched.

This receptor was obtained from a female donor with papillary thyroid cancer or a benign thyroid nodule (not recorded which). Some clones in this sample may be carry-over from other donors' samples. The chain uses TRBV28 and TRBJ2-7; TRBD1 matches at 8 bases. Material for sequencing was blood. The CDR3 spells CATWDRSSYEQYF. The CDR3 nucleotides are TGTGCCACGTGGGACAGGAGCTCCTACGAGCAGTACTTC.